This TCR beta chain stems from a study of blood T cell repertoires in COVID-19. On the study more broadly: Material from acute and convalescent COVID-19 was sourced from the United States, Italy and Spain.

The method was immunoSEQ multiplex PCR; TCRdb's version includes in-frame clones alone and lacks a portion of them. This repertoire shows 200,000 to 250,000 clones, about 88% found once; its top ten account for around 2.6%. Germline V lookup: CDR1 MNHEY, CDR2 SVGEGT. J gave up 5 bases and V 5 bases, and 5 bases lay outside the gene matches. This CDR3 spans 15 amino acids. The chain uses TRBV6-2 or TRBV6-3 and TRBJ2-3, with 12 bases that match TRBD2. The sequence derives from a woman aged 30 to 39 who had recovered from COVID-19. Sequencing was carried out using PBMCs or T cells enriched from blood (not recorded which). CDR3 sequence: CASSRTSGGLDTQYF. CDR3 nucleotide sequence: TGTGCCAGCAGTCGCACTAGCGGGGGGTTAGATACGCAGTATTTT.